A selection of T cell receptor beta chains follows, all from one sample in a study of T-cell memory formation after mild COVID-19. Each CDR3 protein is one row after TCRdb ran MiXCR on the 5' RACE reads. Seen here are 500,000 to 650,000 distinct CDR3 sequences, about a fifth observed once, and the top ten hold about 8.4%. Sequencing was carried out using PBMCs or a T cell subset sorted from them (not recorded which). The receptors were gathered from an adult woman who had mild COVID-19 (a few samples of this study predate the infection). Cell type and time point are not known. Each CDR3 is given with its conserved first and last residue. D genes are given only for firm matches. Rows may omit the clone size; those that give it use once, few, many or a size class.

V gene,D gene,J gene,clone size,CDR3 DNA,CDR3 protein
TRBV11-2,NA,TRBJ1-2,NA,TGTGCCAGCAGCTTGGCCACGAATGGCTACACCTTC,CASSLATNGYTF
TRBV7-9,NA,TRBJ1-6,few,TGTGCCAGCAGCCTTAGCAGGGGTTCACCCCTCCACTTT,CASSLSRGSPLHF
TRBV5-6,NA,TRBJ2-7,few,TGTGCCAGCAGAGGAGGGGGCCTTACCGTCCAGTACTTC,CASRGGGLTVQYF
TRBV27,NA,TRBJ1-1,few,TGTGCCAGCAGTCCCGTAGAGGGGAGTATCAACACTGAAGCTTTCTTT,CASSPVEGSINTEAFF
TRBV29-1,NA,TRBJ2-3,NA,TGCAGCGTTGCTGAGCGGACCACAGATACGCAGTATTTT,CSVAERTTDTQYF
TRBV9,NA,TRBJ2-3,NA,TGTGCCAGCAGCGTAGTCGGTCTCGACACAGATACGCAGTATTTT,CASSVVGLDTDTQYF
TRBV24-1,TRBD2,TRBJ2-2,NA,TGTGCCACCAGTGTGGGCGGGAGTGGCGCCGGGGAGCTGTTTTTT,CATSVGGSGAGELFF
TRBV20-1,NA,TRBJ2-3,NA,TGCAGTGCTGGGAAGGACAGCTCAACAGATACGCAGTATTTT,CSAGKDSSTDTQYF
TRBV7-3,NA,TRBJ1-5,NA,TGTGCCACCCAGACCTATAGCAATCAGCCCCAGCATTTT,CATQTYSNQPQHF
TRBV5-1,TRBD2,TRBJ2-7,few,TGCGCCAGCAGCCAACGCCCGGGGGAGGGCGAGCAGTACTTC,CASSQRPGEGEQYF
TRBV4-3,TRBD2,TRBJ2-2,NA,TGCGCCAGCAGCCAATATTTAGCGGGAGGGGGTCTGGCCGGGGAGCTGTTTTTT,CASSQYLAGGGLAGELFF
TRBV5-1,NA,TRBJ1-2,NA,TGCGCCAGCAGCGAACCTGGGCGGGGTCCCTATGGCTACACCTTC,CASSEPGRGPYGYTF
TRBV4-2,NA,TRBJ1-5,few,TGTGCCAGCAGCCGGGGGGAAGACCAGCCCCAGCATTTT,CASSRGEDQPQHF
TRBV5-1,TRBD1,TRBJ2-7,many,TGCGCCAGCAGCCTTGCTTCCGGGACAGGGACCTACGAGCAGTACTTC,CASSLASGTGTYEQYF
TRBV19,TRBD1,TRBJ2-7,NA,TGTGCCAGTAGTTCCGACAGGGTGCACGAGCAGTACTTC,CASSSDRVHEQYF
TRBV19,NA,TRBJ2-1,NA,TGTGCCAGTAGGGGGGCTGCCGGGAATGAGCAGTTCTTC,CASRGAAGNEQFF
TRBV12-3/TRBV12-4,NA,TRBJ2-5,many,TGTGCCAGCAGCTCCTCCGGGGCCTATGGGGCCCAGTACTTC,CASSSSGAYGAQYF
TRBV11-2,NA,TRBJ2-7,NA,TGTGCCAGCAGCCTCTACAGACTCCTGGGGTCCTACGAGCAGTACTTC,CASSLYRLLGSYEQYF
TRBV14,TRBD2,TRBJ2-1,NA,TGTGCCAGCAGCCAAATTCCGGGACTAGCAAACGAGCAGTTCTTC,CASSQIPGLANEQFF
TRBV28,NA,TRBJ1-1,NA,TGTGCCAGCAGTCCCCTGGGAGGTGAGGACACTGAAGCTTTCTTT,CASSPLGGEDTEAFF
TRBV5-1,NA,TRBJ2-3,NA,TGCGCCAGCAGCCGGGAATACACAGATACGCAGTATTTT,CASSREYTDTQYF
TRBV6-1,NA,TRBJ2-2,once,TGTGCCACCCGACAGGATACCGGGGAGCTGTTTTTT,CATRQDTGELFF
TRBV6-1,TRBD1,TRBJ1-6,NA,TGTGCCAGCAGACATAGACAGGGGGGCTATAATTCACCCCTCCACTTT,CASRHRQGGYNSPLHF
TRBV20-1,NA,TRBJ2-1,NA,TGCAGTGCTACCTTGGGGGGGGCGAAGGGTGAGCAGTTCTTC,CSATLGGAKGEQFF
TRBV10-2,NA,TRBJ1-1,NA,TGCGCCATAAGCGGACAGCCGAACACTGAAGCTTTCTTT,CAISGQPNTEAFF
TRBV6-5,NA,TRBJ2-1,few,TGTGCCAGCAGAGCAGATGTTCCGGGAAGAAGTGAGCAGTTCTTC,CASRADVPGRSEQFF
TRBV4-1,NA,TRBJ2-7,NA,TGCGCCAGCAGCCAAGCAGGGGTATCCTACGAGCAGTACTTC,CASSQAGVSYEQYF
TRBV9,NA,TRBJ1-5,few,TGTGCCAGCAGCGTAGATGGCCGCCCCAATCAGCCCCAGCATTTT,CASSVDGRPNQPQHF
TRBV29-1,NA,TRBJ1-1,once,TGCAGCGTTGACCGGCGATTGAACACTGAAGCTTTCTTT,CSVDRRLNTEAFF
TRBV7-9,TRBD1,TRBJ2-7,NA,TGTGCCAGCAGCTTGGACAGGGTGTTTTACGAGCAGTACTTC,CASSLDRVFYEQYF
TRBV18,NA,TRBJ1-2,few,TGTGCCAGCTCACCATGGGGCAGGGCGGACTATGGCTACACCTTC,CASSPWGRADYGYTF
TRBV5-1,TRBD1,TRBJ2-3,many,TGCGCCAGCACCGCGAGACAGGGGCCAGATACGCAGTATTTT,CASTARQGPDTQYF
TRBV20-1,TRBD2,TRBJ2-5,NA,TGCAGTGCTAGACCTAGCGGGGGTCCTCGGGAGACCCAGTACTTC,CSARPSGGPRETQYF
TRBV30,NA,TRBJ2-1,few,TGTGCCTGGAGTGTACGCAGGCGGCGGGTGGAGCAGTTCTTC,CAWSVRRRRVEQFF
TRBV5-1,TRBD1,TRBJ1-1,few,TGCGCCAGCAGCTTGTGGGGAGACAGGGGCCCACACACTGAAGCTTTCTTT,CASSLWGDRGPHTEAFF
TRBV11-2,TRBD2,TRBJ2-7,few,TGTGCCAGCAGCCAAAAGCGGGAGAAGATTTACGAGCAGTACTTC,CASSQKREKIYEQYF
TRBV5-5,NA,TRBJ1-4,NA,TGTGCCAGCAACAAGGGGGAGATTAATGAAAAACTGTTTTTT,CASNKGEINEKLFF
TRBV4-2,TRBD2,TRBJ2-3,NA,TGTGCCAGCATGGGGGAGGGAAGGGGAGATACGCAGTATTTT,CASMGEGRGDTQYF
TRBV7-9,NA,TRBJ1-1,few,TGTGCCAGCAGCTTAGTGGGCAGCTCAAACACTGAAGCTTTCTTT,CASSLVGSSNTEAFF
TRBV24-1,TRBD1,TRBJ2-2,NA,TGTGCCACCAGTGACCCACGACAGGGGTGGACCGGGGAGCTGTTTTTT,CATSDPRQGWTGELFF